This T cell receptor (beta chain) was recovered during a study of CD8 T cells in Susac syndrome. Trimming removed 2 bases from V and 8 bases from J; junction bases left unmatched: 3. The CDR3 sequence is 16 residues long. CDR1 is ENHRY and CDR2 is SYGVKD in the germline V gene. An input of roughly 0.45 to 1 ug of RNA was subjected to reverse transcription using random hexamers. TCRdb passed the immunoSEQ multiplex PCR reads through MiXCR, listing each CDR3 protein once. The sample holds around 46,000 distinct CDR3 sequences, over 90% seen once. TCR beta from blood CD8+ and CD4+ T cells was sequenced. The sample taken for sequencing was CD8+ T cells from PBMCs. The sequence derives from a human donor in good health. This rearrangement joins TRBV10-3 to TRBJ2-1; TRBD2 aligns across 16 bases. The CDR3, as DNA: TGTGCCATCAGTGAGCCGGGACTAGCGGGAGGGGATGAGCAGTTCTTC. It codes for CAISEPGLAGGDEQFF.